Listed below are T cell receptor beta chains from one sample, sequenced in a study of cytomegalovirus exposure and HLA in healthy donors. Generated by immunoSEQ multiplex PCR, the TCRdb table keeps only in-frame clones and is missing some. Here the sample spans about 140,000 clones, 80% to 90% being singletons. The sequenced sample consisted of PBMCs. The source of these receptors is a man aged 18-30 years in good health and CMV-seronegative. Both conserved end residues are part of each CDR3. A D gene is named only where the DNA matches it firmly. Size tells how often a clone was seen (once, few, many) or the class of an expanded clone, and some rows leave it out.

size	V	D	J	DNA	CDR3
.	TRBV6-1	.	TRBJ2-4	TGTGCCAGCAGTGAAACGAAGAATCCCCAGGACATTCAGTACTTC	CASSETKNPQDIQYF
.	TRBV5-6	.	TRBJ2-1	TGTGCCAGCAGCTTGGTTTGGGGGTTGTCGGACAGCTCCTACAATGAGCAGTTCTTC	CASSLVWGLSDSSYNEQFF
once	TRBV4-3	TRBD1	TRBJ2-6	TGCGCCAGCAGCCAAGTAGGACAGGGAATATCTGGGGCCAACGTCCTGACTTTC	CASSQVGQGISGANVLTF
.	TRBV7-2	TRBD2	TRBJ2-2	TGTGCCAGCAGCTTAGTCCCTAGCGGGAACACCGGGGAGCTGTTTTTT	CASSLVPSGNTGELFF
.	TRBV4-1	TRBD2	TRBJ2-7	TGCGCCAGCAGCCGAGGGTTAACTAGCGGCTACGAGCAGTACTTC	CASSRGLTSGYEQYF
.	TRBV19	TRBD2	TRBJ2-7	TGTGCCAGTAGTAGCGGACTAGCGGGACCTTACGAGCAGTACTTC	CASSSGLAGPYEQYF
.	TRBV25-1	.	TRBJ2-1	TGTGCCAGCACTCGAAGGGGGGGGGCCACCTACAATGAGCAGTTCTTC	CASTRRGGATYNEQFF
.	TRBV5-4	TRBD1	TRBJ2-1	TGTGCCAGCAGCTCGGGGGACAGGGTCCACAGTCGGGAGCAGTTCTTC	CASSSGDRVHSREQFF
.	TRBV7-2	.	TRBJ2-3	TGTGCCAGCAGCTTAGTGGTGGGAGTAGGCACAGATACGCAGTATTTT	CASSLVVGVGTDTQYF
few	TRBV7-8	.	TRBJ2-7	TGTGCCAGCAGCTTGGAGAGGAGCTCCTACGAGCAGTACTTC	CASSLERSSYEQYF
.	TRBV4-1	.	TRBJ1-1	TGCGCCAGCAGCCCCCTAGGGGGGGGCACAAAAACCACTGAAGCTTTCTTT	CASSPLGGGTKTTEAFF
.	TRBV7-6	TRBD1	TRBJ1-6	TGTGCCAGCAGCTTAGAGCCGGGACAGGGTTTTAATTCACCCCTCCACTTT	CASSLEPGQGFNSPLHF
.	TRBV7-2	TRBD2	TRBJ2-5	TGTGCCAGCAGCCGTCGGATTGGACTAGCGGAAGAGACCCAGTACTTC	CASSRRIGLAEETQYF
.	TRBV9	.	TRBJ2-7	TGTGCCAGCAGCGTAGGTACAGCCTACGAGCAGTACTTC	CASSVGTAYEQYF
.	TRBV11-3	TRBD1	TRBJ2-5	TGTGCCAGCAGCTCTGGACAGGGTTCATTAATGGCGGGGGAGACCCAGTACTTC	CASSSGQGSLMAGETQYF
.	TRBV23-1	TRBD1	TRBJ1-5	TGCGCCAGCAGTCAACCGACAGGGAGTGGTAATCAGCCCCAGCATTTT	CASSQPTGSGNQPQHF
few	TRBV5-1	.	TRBJ2-2	TGCGCCAGCAGCTTGGGACAGGCTGACACCGGGGAGCTGTTTTTT	CASSLGQADTGELFF
once	TRBV5-4	TRBD1	TRBJ1-6	TGTGCCAGCAGCCTCGGGACAGGGGGTTCACCCCTCCACTTT	CASSLGTGGSPLHF
.	TRBV5-1	TRBD1	TRBJ2-1	TGCGCCAGCAGCTCTTCCGGGACAGCCTACAATGAGCAGTTCTTC	CASSSSGTAYNEQFF
.	TRBV6-6	TRBD1	TRBJ1-4	TGTGCCAGCAGTTACGGGGGACAGGGAAATGAAAAACTGTTTTTT	CASSYGGQGNEKLFF
.	TRBV9	.	TRBJ1-3	TGTGCCAGCAGCGTCAGGGCTGCTGGAAACACCATATATTTT	CASSVRAAGNTIYF
.	TRBV2	TRBD1	TRBJ2-5	TGTGCCAGCAGTTCGGGACAGAAGTACCAAGAGACCCAGTACTTC	CASSSGQKYQETQYF
.	TRBV6-5	.	TRBJ1-1	TGTGCCAGCAGCGCATGGGGGGTCACTGAAGCTTTCTTT	CASSAWGVTEAFF
once	TRBV25-1	.	TRBJ1-3	TGTGCCAGCAGTGAAACAGGCTCTGGAAACACCATATATTTT	CASSETGSGNTIYF
.	TRBV4-1	TRBD1	TRBJ2-3	TGCGCCAGCAGCGCTGGGGGGACAGGGGGTCCAGATACGCAGTATTTT	CASSAGGTGGPDTQYF
once	TRBV4-3	.	TRBJ1-5	TGCGCCAGCAGCCCAAGTGCAGGTTATAATCAGCCCCAGCATTTT	CASSPSAGYNQPQHF
.	TRBV30	.	TRBJ2-7	TGTGCCTGGAGGGCGTTCGGGGACACTTACGAGCAGTACTTC	CAWRAFGDTYEQYF
.	TRBV18	.	TRBJ1-2	TGTGCCAGCACGGACAGTTCTAACTATGGCTACACCTTC	CASTDSSNYGYTF
.	TRBV4-3	.	TRBJ2-5	TGCGCCAGCAGCCACACGGCCGCAAGAGGTGAGACCCAGTACTTC	CASSHTAARGETQYF
.	TRBV6-5	TRBD2	TRBJ2-3	TGTGCCAGCAGGGGGGGGGAGCGGGAGGGAAATACGCAGTATTTT	CASRGGEREGNTQYF
.	TRBV19	.	TRBJ1-1	TGTGCCAGTAGTATAGGACATACGAACACTGAAGCTTTCTTT	CASSIGHTNTEAFF
few	TRBV5-6	.	TRBJ2-5	TGTGCCAGCAGCTTGGGCAGGGTGAGGCAAGAGACCCAGTACTTC	CASSLGRVRQETQYF
.	TRBV4-1	.	TRBJ2-2	TGCGCCAGCAGCCAAACAGGGAGACTCGGGGAGCTGTTTTTT	CASSQTGRLGELFF
.	TRBV7-9	.	TRBJ1-1	TGTGCCAGCAGCGTAACCGGAGGCGGGTTACACACTGAAGCTTTCTTT	CASSVTGGGLHTEAFF
.	TRBV28	TRBD1	TRBJ1-2	TGTGCCAGTTTGCTGAGACAGGGAAACTATGGCTACACCTTC	CASLLRQGNYGYTF
.	TRBV11-2	TRBD2	TRBJ2-7	TGTGCCAGCAGCGCTGGGGGGGAGAGCTCCTACGAGCAGTACTTC	CASSAGGESSYEQYF
few	TRBV7-9	.	TRBJ2-2	TGTGCCAGCAGCTTATCGGGTAGCCCTACCGGGGAGCTGTTTTTT	CASSLSGSPTGELFF
.	TRBV7-9	TRBD1	TRBJ1-1	TGTGCCAGCAGCTCCGGGACAGTGAACACTGAAGCTTTCTTT	CASSSGTVNTEAFF
.	TRBV5-4	.	TRBJ2-3	TGTGCCAGCAGCTTGAGGGGAAGGAGTACAGATACGCAGTATTTT	CASSLRGRSTDTQYF
.	TRBV25-1	.	TRBJ1-2	TGTGCTCGCGAGAAATGGAGTCCCTTCTACTATGGCTACACCTTC	CAREKWSPFYYGYTF
.	TRBV28	.	TRBJ1-5	TGTGCCAGCAGCACCCCTTGGGGGCAGTATAGCAATCAGCCCCAGCATTTT	CASSTPWGQYSNQPQHF
.	TRBV27	.	TRBJ2-3	TGTGCCAGCAGTTTTGTCGGAGGTACGCAGTATTTT	CASSFVGGTQYF
.	TRBV19	.	TRBJ2-1	TGTGCCAGTAGTATAGATCTGGAGACTGTCGACCCAAATGAGCAGTTCTTC	CASSIDLETVDPNEQFF
.	TRBV28	TRBD1	TRBJ1-5	TGTGCCAGCAGTTCACTGGACAGGGGAATAAAAAGCAATCAGCCCCAGCATTTT	CASSSLDRGIKSNQPQHF
.	TRBV28	.	TRBJ1-2	TGTGCCAGCAGTCTAGGCGGGGAGGGCTATGGCTACACCTTC	CASSLGGEGYGYTF
few	TRBV7-9	TRBD1	TRBJ1-2	TGTGCCAGCAGGACAGGGGATGGCTACACCTTC	CASRTGDGYTF
.	TRBV9	.	TRBJ1-4	TGTGCCAGCAGCGTAGATGGGGGCGGGAATGAAAAACTGTTTTTT	CASSVDGGGNEKLFF
.	TRBV29-1	TRBD1	TRBJ2-6	TGCAGCGTTGTAGGGACAGGGGTAGGGGCCAACGTCCTGACTTTC	CSVVGTGVGANVLTF
.	TRBV5-1	.	TRBJ2-5	TGCGCCAGCAGCTTACTTAGCGGCGAAGAGACCCAGTACTTC	CASSLLSGEETQYF
.	TRBV9	.	TRBJ2-1	TGTGCCAGCAGCGTAGCACTGTTCGACTCCTACAATGAGCAGTTCTTC	CASSVALFDSYNEQFF
.	TRBV27	TRBD2	TRBJ2-7	TGTGCCAGCAGTTTCAGCGGGAGGGCCCTCCTCGAGCAGTACTTC	CASSFSGRALLEQYF
.	TRBV9	TRBD1	TRBJ2-7	TGTGCCAGCAGCGGGACAGGGACTGGGGAGCAGTACTTC	CASSGTGTGEQYF
.	TRBV7-2	.	TRBJ2-1	TGTGCCAGCCAACCGATGGGTTGGCAGGGCTACAATGAGCAGTTCTTC	CASQPMGWQGYNEQFF
once	TRBV5-4	TRBD1	TRBJ2-7	TGTGCCAGCAGCCAGGGACAGTTCTACGAGCAGTACTTC	CASSQGQFYEQYF
.	TRBV7-9	TRBD2	TRBJ2-1	TGTGCCAGCAGCTTGCCTAGCGGGGTCGACAATGAGCAGTTCTTC	CASSLPSGVDNEQFF